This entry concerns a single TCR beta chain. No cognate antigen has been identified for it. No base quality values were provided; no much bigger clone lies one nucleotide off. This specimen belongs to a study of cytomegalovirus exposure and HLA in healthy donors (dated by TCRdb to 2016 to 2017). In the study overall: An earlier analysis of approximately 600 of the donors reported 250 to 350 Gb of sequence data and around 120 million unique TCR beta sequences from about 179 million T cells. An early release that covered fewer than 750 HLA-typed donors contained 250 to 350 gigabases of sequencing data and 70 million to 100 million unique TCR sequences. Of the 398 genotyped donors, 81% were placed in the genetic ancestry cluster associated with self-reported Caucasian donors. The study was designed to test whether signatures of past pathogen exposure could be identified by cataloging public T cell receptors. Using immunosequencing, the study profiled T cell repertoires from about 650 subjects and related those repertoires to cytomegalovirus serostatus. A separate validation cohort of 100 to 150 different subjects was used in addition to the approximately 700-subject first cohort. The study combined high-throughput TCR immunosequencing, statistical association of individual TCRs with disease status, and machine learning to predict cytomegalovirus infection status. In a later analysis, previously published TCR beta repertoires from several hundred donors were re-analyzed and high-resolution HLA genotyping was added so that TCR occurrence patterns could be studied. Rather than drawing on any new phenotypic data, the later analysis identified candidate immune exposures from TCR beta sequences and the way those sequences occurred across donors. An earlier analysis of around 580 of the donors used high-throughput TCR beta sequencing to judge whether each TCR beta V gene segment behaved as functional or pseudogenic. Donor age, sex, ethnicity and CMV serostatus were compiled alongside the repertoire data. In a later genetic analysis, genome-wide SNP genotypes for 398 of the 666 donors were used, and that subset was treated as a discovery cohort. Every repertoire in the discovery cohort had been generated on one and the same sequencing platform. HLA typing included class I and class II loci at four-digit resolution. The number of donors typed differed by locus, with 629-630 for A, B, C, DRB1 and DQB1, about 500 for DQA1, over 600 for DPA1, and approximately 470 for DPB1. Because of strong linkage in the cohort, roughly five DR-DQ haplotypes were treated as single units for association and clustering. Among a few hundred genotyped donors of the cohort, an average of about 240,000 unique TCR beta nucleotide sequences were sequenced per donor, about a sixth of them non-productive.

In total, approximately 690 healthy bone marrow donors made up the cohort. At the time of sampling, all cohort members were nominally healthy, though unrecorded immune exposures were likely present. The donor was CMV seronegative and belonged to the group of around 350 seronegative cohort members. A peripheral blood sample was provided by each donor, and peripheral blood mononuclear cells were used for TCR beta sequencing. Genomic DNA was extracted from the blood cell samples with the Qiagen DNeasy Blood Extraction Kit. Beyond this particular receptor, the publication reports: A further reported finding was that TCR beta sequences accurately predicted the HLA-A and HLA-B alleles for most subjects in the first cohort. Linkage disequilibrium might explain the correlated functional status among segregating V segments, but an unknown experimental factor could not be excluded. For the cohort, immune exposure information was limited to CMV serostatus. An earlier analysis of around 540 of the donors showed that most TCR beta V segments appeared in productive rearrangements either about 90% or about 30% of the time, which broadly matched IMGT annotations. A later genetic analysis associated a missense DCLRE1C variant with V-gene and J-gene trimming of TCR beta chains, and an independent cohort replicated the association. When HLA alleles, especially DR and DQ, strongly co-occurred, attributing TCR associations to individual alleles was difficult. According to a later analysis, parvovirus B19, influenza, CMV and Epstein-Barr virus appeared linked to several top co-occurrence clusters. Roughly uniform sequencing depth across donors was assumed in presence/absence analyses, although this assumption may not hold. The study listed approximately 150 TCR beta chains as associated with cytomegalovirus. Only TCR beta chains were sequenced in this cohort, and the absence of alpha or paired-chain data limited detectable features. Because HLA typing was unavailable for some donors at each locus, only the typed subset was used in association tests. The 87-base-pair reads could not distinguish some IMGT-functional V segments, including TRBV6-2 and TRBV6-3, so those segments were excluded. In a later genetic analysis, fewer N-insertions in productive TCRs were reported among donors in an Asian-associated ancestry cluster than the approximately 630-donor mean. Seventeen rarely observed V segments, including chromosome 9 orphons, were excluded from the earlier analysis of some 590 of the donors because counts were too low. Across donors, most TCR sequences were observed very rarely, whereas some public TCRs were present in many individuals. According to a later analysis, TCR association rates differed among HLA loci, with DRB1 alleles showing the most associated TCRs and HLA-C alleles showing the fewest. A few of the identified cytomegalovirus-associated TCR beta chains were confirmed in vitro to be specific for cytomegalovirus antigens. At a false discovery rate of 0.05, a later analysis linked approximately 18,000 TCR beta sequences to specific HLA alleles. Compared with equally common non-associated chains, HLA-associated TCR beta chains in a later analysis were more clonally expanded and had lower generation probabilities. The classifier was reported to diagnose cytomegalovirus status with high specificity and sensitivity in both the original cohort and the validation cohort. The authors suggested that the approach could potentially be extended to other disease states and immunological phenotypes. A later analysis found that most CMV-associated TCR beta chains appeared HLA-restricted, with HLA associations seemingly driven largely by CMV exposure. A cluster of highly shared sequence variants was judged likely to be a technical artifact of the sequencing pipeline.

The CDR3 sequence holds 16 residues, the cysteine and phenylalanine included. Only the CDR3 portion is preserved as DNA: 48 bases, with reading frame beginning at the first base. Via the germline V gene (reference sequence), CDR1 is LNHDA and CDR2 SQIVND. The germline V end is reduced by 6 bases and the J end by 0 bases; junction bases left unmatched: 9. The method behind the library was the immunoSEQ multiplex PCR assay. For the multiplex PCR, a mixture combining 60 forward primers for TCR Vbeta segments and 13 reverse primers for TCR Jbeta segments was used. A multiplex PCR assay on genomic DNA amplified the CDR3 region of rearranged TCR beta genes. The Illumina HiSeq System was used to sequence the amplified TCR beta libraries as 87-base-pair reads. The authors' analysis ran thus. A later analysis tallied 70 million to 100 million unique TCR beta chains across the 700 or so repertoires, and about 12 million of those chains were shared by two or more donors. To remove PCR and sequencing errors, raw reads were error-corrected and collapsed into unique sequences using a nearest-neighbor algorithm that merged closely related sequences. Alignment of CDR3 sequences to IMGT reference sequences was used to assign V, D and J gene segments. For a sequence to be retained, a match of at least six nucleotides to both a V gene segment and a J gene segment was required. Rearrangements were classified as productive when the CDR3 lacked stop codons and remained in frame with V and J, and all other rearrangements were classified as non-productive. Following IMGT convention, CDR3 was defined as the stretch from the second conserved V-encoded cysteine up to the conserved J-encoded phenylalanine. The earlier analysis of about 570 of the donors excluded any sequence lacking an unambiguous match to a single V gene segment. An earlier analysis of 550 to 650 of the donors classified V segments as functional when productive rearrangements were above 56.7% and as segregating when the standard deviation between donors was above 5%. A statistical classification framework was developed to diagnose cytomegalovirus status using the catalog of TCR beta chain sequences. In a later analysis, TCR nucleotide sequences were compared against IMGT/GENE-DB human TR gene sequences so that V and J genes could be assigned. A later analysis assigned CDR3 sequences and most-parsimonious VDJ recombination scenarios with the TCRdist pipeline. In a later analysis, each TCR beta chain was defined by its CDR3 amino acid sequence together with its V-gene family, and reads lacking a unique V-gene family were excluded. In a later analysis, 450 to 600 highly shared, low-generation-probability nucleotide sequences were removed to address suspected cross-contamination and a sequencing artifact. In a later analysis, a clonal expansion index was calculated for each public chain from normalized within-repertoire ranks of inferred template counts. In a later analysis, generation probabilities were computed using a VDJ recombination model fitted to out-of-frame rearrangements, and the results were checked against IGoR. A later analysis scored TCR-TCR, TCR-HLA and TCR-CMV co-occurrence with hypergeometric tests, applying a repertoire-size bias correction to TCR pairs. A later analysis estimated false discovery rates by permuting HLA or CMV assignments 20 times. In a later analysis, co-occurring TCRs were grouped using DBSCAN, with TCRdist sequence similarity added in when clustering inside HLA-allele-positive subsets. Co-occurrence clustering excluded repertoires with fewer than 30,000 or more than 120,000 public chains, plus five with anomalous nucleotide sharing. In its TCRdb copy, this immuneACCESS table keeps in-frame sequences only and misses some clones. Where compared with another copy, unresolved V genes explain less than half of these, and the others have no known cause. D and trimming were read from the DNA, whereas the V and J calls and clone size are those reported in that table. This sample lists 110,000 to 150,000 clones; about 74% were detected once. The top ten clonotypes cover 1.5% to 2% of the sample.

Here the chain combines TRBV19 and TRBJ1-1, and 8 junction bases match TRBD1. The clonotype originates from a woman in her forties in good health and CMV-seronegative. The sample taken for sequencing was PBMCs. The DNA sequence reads TGTGCCAGTAGCCGCTTAACAGGGGGGATGAACACTGAAGCTTTCTTT. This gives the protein CASSRLTGGMNTEAFF. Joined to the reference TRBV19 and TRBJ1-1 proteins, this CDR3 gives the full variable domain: DGGITQSPKYLFRKEGQNVTLSCEQNLNHDAMYWYRQDPGQGLRLIYYSQIVNDFQKGDIAEGYSVSREKKESFPLTVTSAQKNPTAFYLCASSRLTGGMNTEAFFGQGTRLTVV.